The T cell receptor beta chain under discussion was sequenced for a study of CD8 T cells in ankylosing spondylitis. Note on this clonotype: What it binds is unknown.

Germline values: CDR1 LGHNA, CDR2 YNFKEQ. The CDR3 contains 17 residues. V dropped 0 bases and J dropped 2; count of bases not matched to a gene: 5. General study findings and limits: A CD8+ phenotype characterized the disease-linked clones, which were relatively rare in peripheral blood. Disease-linked clones reportedly concentrated significantly in matched ankylosing spondylitis synovial fluid.

Each CDR3 protein gets one entry after TCRdb re-called the 5' RACE reads with MiXCR. The sample includes about 100,000 distinct CDR3 sequences, 20% to 30% of them seen just once. The specimen sequenced was synovial fluid, either unsorted or a sorted T cell fraction (not recorded which). V and J are TRBV4-2 and TRBJ2-5, with 11 bases matching TRBD2. The origin of this receptor is a male donor with ankylosing spondylitis. CDR3 in amino acids: CASSQEGTSGSQETQYF. The CDR3 coding sequence is TGTGCCAGCAGCCAAGAAGGTACTAGCGGGAGTCAAGAGACCCAGTACTTC.